These T cell receptor beta chains were read from a single sample in a study of blood T cells in healthy people across ages. TCRdb passed the 5' RACE reads through MiXCR, listing each CDR3 protein once. Here the sample spans 270,000 or so distinct CDR3 sequences, 25% to 30% being singletons. Sequenced input: blood. These TCRs come from a woman between 70 and 85 years old in good health. Both conserved end residues are part of each CDR3. Each record gives: CDR3 protein, CDR3 DNA, D gene, J gene, V gene, clone size. A D gene is named only where the DNA matches it firmly. Size is stated for part of the rows, as once, few or many counts, or as a class when the clone is expanded.

CASSLLLGTASNQNIQYF | TGTGCCAGCAGCTTGCTCTTGGGAACAGCAAGTAACCAAAACATTCAGTACTTC | - | TRBJ2-4 | TRBV5-8 | -
CSARVPDLTDTQYF | TGCAGTGCTAGAGTCCCAGATCTCACAGATACGCAGTATTTT | - | TRBJ2-3 | TRBV20-1 | -
CANSFRDGVSGANVLTF | TGTGCCAACAGTTTCAGGGACGGCGTCTCTGGGGCCAACGTCCTGACTTTC | - | TRBJ2-6 | TRBV12-3/TRBV12-4 | -
CASSELTANYGYTF | TGTGCCAGCAGTGAGCTCACGGCTAACTATGGCTACACCTTC | - | TRBJ1-2 | TRBV2 | few
CASSPIQSSSYEQYF | TGTGCCAGCAGTCCTATACAATCGAGCTCCTACGAGCAGTACTTC | - | TRBJ2-7 | TRBV6-5 | -
CASSQGTGGFF | TGTGCCAGCAGCCAAGGGACGGGTGGGTTCTTC | - | TRBJ2-5 | TRBV6-6 | many
CASTPGDQETQYF | TGCGCCAGCACCCCAGGGGACCAAGAGACCCAGTACTTC | - | TRBJ2-5 | TRBV10-2 | few
CSAVADRGNSPLHF | TGCAGTGCGGTAGCCGACAGGGGAAATTCACCCCTCCACTTT | TRBD1 | TRBJ1-6 | TRBV20-1 | -
CASSTGTQAYNEQFF | TGTGCCAGCAGCACCGGGACACAGGCCTACAATGAGCAGTTCTTC | - | TRBJ2-1 | TRBV5-5 | -
CASTEYSSCNEQFF | TGTGCCAGCACTGAATATTCCAGTTGCAATGAGCAGTTCTTC | - | TRBJ2-1 | TRBV2 | -
CASKGQNTEAFF | TGTGCCAGCAAGGGACAAAACACTGAAGCTTTCTTT | - | TRBJ1-1 | TRBV6-1 | -
CASSLSWQTQFF | TGCGCCAGCAGCTTGTCGTGGCAGACGCAGTTCTTC | - | TRBJ2-1 | TRBV5-1 | -
CSAYRQGGTEAFF | TGCAGTGCGTACAGACAGGGGGGCACTGAAGCTTTCTTT | TRBD1 | TRBJ1-1 | TRBV20-1 | -
CASSFRGRNNEQFF | TGTGCCAGCAGCTTTCGGGGGAGGAACAATGAGCAGTTCTTC | - | TRBJ2-1 | TRBV27 | -
CASSAARGRGIQYF | TGTGCCAGCAGTGCGGCTAGGGGAAGAGGCATTCAGTACTTC | - | TRBJ2-4 | TRBV2 | few
CSVALADRGREKLFF | TGCAGCGTTGCCCTAGCGGACAGGGGGCGGGAAAAACTGTTTTTT | TRBD1 | TRBJ1-4 | TRBV29-1 | few
CASSQVAAYNEQFF | TGCGCCAGCAGCCAAGTAGCGGCCTACAATGAGCAGTTCTTC | - | TRBJ2-1 | TRBV4-1 | -
CSGLRQNTEAFF | TGCAGCGGCCTACGACAGAACACTGAAGCTTTCTTT | - | TRBJ1-1 | TRBV29-1 | few
CASNIRAGANVLTF | TGTGCCAGCAATATAAGAGCTGGGGCCAACGTCCTGACTTTC | - | TRBJ2-6 | TRBV6-1 | -
CASSWGDEQYF | TGTGCCAGCAGTTGGGGTGACGAGCAGTACTTC | - | TRBJ2-7 | TRBV12-3/TRBV12-4 | many
CVTKRGGEETQYF | TGTGTCACCAAGAGGGGAGGCGAGGAGACCCAGTACTTC | - | TRBJ2-5 | TRBV19 | -
CASSIPTEQETQYF | TGTGCCAGCAGCATCCCGACAGAGCAAGAGACCCAGTACTTC | - | TRBJ2-5 | TRBV7-9 | -
CASSSQKTGLYEQYF | TGTGCCAGCAGTTCCCAAAAGACAGGCTTATACGAGCAGTACTTC | - | TRBJ2-7 | TRBV6-2/TRBV6-3 | few
CASSLEGAGEQFF | TGTGCCAGCAGCTTGGAGGGAGCCGGGGAGCAGTTCTTC | - | TRBJ2-1 | TRBV5-4 | -
CSDPRGGTVETQYF | TGCAGCGATCCAAGGGGGGGAACGGTTGAGACCCAGTACTTC | - | TRBJ2-5 | TRBV29-1 | many
CASSFQGNTEAFF | TGTGCCAGCAGTTTTCAGGGGAACACTGAAGCTTTCTTT | - | TRBJ1-1 | TRBV12-3/TRBV12-4 | -